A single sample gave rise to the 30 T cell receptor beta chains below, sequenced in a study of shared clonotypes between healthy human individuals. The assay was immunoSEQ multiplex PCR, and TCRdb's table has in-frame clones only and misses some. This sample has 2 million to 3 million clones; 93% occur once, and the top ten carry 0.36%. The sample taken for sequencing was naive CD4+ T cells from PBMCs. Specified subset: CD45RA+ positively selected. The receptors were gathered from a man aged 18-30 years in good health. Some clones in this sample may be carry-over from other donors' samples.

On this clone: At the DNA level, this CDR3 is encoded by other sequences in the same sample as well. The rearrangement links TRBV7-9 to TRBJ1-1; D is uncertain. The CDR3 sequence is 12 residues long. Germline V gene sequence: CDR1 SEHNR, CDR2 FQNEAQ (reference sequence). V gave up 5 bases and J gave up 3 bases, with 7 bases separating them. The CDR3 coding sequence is TGTGCCAGCAGCCGGAGGGACACTGAAGCTTTCTTT. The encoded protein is CASSRRDTEAFF.

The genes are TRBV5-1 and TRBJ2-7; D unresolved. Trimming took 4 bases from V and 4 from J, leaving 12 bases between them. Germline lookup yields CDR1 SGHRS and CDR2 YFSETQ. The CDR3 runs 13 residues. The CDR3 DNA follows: TGCGCCAGCAGCCTCGACCGTAAATACGAGCAGTACTTC. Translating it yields CASSLDRKYEQYF.

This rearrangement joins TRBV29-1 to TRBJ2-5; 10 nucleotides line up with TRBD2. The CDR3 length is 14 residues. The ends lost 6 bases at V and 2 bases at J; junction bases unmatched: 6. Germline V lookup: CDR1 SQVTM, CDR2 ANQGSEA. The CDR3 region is CSVGELAGQETQYF. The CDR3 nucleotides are TGCAGCGTGGGGGAACTAGCGGGGCAAGAGACCCAGTACTTC.

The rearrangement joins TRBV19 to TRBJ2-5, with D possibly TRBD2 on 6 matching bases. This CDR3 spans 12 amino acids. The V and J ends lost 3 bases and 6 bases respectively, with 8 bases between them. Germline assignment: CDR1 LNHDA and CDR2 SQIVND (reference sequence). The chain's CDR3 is CASSMGGQTQYF. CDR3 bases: TGTGCCAGTAGTATGGGGGGACAGACCCAGTACTTC.

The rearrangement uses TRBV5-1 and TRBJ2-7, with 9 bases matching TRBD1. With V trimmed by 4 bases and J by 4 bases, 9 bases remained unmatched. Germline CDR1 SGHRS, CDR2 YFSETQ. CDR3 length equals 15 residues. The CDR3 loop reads CASSHGDRDRYEQYF. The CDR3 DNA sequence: TGCGCCAGCAGCCACGGGGACAGGGATCGGTACGAGCAGTACTTC.

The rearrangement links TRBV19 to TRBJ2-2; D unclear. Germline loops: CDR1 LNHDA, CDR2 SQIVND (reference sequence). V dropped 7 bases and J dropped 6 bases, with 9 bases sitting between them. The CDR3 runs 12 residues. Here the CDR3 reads CASKSLAGELFF. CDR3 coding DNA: TGTGCCAGTAAAAGTCTAGCCGGGGAGCTGTTTTTT.

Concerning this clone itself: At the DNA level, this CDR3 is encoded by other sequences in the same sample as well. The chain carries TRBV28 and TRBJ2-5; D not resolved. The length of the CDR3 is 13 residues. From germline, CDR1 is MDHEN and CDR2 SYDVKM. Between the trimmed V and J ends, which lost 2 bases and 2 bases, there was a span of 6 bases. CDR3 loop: CASSLGWQETQYF. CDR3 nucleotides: TGTGCCAGCAGTTTAGGGTGGCAAGAGACCCAGTACTTC.

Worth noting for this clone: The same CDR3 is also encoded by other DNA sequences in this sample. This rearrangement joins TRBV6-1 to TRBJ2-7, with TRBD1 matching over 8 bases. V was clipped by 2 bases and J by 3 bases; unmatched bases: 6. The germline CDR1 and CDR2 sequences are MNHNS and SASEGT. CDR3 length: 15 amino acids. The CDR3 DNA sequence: TGTGCCAGCAGTGAACCCGGGACAGGAAACTACGAGCAGTACTTC. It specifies CASSEPGTGNYEQYF.

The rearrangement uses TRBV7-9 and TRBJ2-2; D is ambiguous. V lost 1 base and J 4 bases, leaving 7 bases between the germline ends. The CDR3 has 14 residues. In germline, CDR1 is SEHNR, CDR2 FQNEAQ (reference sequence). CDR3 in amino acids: CASSLEVLTGELFF. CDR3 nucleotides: TGTGCCAGCAGCTTAGAGGTGCTCACCGGGGAGCTGTTTTTT.

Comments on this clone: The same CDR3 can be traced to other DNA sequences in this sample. The CDR3 nucleotides are TGCGCCAGCAGTGTGACACCCAATCAGCCCCAGCATTTT. This encodes CASSVTPNQPQHF. The J gene is TRBJ1-5, the V gene TRBV5-1; no clear D gene. The CDR3 spans 13 residues. V dropped 5 bases and J dropped 3 bases, with 9 bases sitting between them. CDR1 is SGHRS and CDR2 is YFSETQ in the germline V gene.

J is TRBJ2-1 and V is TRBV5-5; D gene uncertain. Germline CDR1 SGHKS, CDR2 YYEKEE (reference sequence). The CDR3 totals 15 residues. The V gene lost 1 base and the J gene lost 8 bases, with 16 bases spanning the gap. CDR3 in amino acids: CASSLLFPPPDEQFF. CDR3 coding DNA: TGTGCCAGCAGCTTGCTGTTTCCCCCGCCCGATGAGCAGTTCTTC.

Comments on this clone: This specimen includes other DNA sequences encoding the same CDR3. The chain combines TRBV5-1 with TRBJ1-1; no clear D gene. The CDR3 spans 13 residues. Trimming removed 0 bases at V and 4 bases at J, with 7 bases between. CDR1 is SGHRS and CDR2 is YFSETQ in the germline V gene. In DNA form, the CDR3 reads TGCGCCAGCAGCTTGGCCTCAGGCACTGAAGCTTTCTTT. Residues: CASSLASGTEAFF.

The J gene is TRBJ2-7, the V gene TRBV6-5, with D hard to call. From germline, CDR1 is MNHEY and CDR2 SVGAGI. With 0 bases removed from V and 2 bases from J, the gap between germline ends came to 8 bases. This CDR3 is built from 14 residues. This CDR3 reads CASSYSSQPYEQYF. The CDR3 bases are TGTGCCAGCAGTTACTCGAGCCAGCCCTACGAGCAGTACTTC.

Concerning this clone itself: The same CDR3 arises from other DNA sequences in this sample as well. CDR3 protein: CSAHNNEQFF. CDR3 nucleotides: TGCAGTGCCCACAACAATGAGCAGTTCTTC. The chain couples TRBV20-1 to TRBJ2-1; D call uncertain. Looked up from germline, CDR1 is DFQATT and CDR2 is SNEGSKA (reference sequence). CDR3 size: 10 residues. The V gene lost 6 bases and the J gene lost 5 bases, with 5 bases spanning the gap.

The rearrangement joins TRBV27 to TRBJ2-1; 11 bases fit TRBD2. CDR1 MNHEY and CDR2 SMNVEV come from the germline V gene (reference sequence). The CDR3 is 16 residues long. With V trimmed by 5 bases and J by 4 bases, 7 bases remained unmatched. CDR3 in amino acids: CASSPLSGRGYNEQFF. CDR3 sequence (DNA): TGTGCCAGCAGTCCCCTTAGCGGGAGGGGTTACAATGAGCAGTTCTTC.

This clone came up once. DNA of the CDR3: TGCGCCAGCAGCTTGGGGCTCGCCGAAGGGAGATACGAGCAGTACTTC. Translating it yields CASSLGLAEGRYEQYF. The chain carries TRBV5-1 and TRBJ2-7; possibly TRBD2 for D (5 bases). Germline loops: CDR1 SGHRS, CDR2 YFSETQ. The V and J ends lost 0 bases and 4 bases respectively, with 17 bases between them. The CDR3 runs to 16 residues.

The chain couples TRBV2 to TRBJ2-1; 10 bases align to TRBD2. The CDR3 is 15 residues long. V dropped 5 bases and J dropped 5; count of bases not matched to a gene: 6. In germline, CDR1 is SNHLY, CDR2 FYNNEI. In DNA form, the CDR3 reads TGTGCCAGCAGTAGAGGACTAGCGGAGGACAATGAGCAGTTCTTC. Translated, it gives CASSRGLAEDNEQFF.

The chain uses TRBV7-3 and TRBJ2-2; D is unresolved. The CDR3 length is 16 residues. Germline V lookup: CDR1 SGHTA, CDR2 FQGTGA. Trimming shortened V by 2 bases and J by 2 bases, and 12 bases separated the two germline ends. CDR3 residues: CASSLLGGRNTGELFF. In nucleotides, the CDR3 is TGTGCCAGCAGCTTATTGGGCGGCAGAAACACCGGGGAGCTGTTTTTT.

The chain's CDR3 is CASQGTGPDTQYF. CDR3 DNA: TGTGCCAGCCAAGGGACCGGCCCTGATACGCAGTATTTT. The chain couples TRBV19 to TRBJ2-3, with D perhaps assigned TRBD1 or TRBD2 (5 bases each). The CDR3 spans 13 residues. Trimming stripped 9 bases from V and 6 bases from J, with 16 bases between. Germline CDR1 is LNHDA and CDR2 is SQIVND (reference sequence).

CDR3 amino acids: CASSLNRGYEQYF. The CDR3 coding sequence is TGTGCCAGCAGTTTAAACAGGGGCTACGAGCAGTACTTC. The V call is TRBV27, the J call TRBJ2-7; 7 nucleotides match TRBD1. CDR3 length equals 13 residues. Germline loops: CDR1 MNHEY, CDR2 SMNVEV (reference sequence). Trimming took 2 bases from V and 3 from J; bases not matched to a gene: 1.

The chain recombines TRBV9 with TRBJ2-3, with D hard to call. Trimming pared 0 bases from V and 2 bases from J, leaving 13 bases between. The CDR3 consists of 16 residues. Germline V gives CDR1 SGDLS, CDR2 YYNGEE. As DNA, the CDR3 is TGTGCCAGCAGCGTAGGCGTCAACTTTTACACAGATACGCAGTATTTT. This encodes CASSVGVNFYTDTQYF.

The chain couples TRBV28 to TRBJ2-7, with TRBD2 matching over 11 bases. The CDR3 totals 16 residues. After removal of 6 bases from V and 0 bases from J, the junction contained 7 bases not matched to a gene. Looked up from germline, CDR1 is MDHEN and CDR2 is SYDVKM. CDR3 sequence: CASSSASGRSSYEQYF. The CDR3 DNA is TGTGCCAGCAGCTCGGCTAGCGGGAGGAGCTCCTACGAGCAGTACTTC.

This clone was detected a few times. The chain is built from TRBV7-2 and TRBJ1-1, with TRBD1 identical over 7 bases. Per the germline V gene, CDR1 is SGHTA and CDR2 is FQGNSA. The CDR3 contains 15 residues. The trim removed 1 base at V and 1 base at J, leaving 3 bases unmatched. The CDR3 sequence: CASSLGQGGNTEAFF. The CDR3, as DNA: TGTGCCAGCAGCTTAGGACAGGGAGGGAACACTGAAGCTTTCTTT.

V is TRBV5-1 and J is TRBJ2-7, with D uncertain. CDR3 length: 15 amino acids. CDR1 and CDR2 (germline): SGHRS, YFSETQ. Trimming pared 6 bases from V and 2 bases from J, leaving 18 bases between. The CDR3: CASTHSPMGTYEQYF. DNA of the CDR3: TGCGCCAGCACCCACTCACCGATGGGGACCTACGAGCAGTACTTC. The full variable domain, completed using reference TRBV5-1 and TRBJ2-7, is KAGVTQTPRYLIKTRGQQVTLSCSPISGHRSVSWYQQTPGQGLQFLFEYFSETQRNKGNFPGRFSGRQFSNSRSEMNVSTLELGDSALYLCASTHSPMGTYEQYFGPGTRLTVT.

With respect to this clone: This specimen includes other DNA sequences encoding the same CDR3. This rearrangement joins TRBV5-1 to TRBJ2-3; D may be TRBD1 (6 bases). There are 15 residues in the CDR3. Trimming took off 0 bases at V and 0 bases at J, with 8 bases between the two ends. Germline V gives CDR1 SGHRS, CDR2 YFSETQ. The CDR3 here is CASSLGDRSTDTQYF. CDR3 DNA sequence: TGCGCCAGCAGCTTGGGTGACAGGAGCACAGATACGCAGTATTTT.

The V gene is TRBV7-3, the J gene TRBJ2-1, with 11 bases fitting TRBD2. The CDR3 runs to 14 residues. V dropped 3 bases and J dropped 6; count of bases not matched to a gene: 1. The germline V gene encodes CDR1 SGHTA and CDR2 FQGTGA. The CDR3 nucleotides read TGTGCCAGCAGCTTTACTAGCGGGAGCAATGAGCAGTTCTTC. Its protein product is CASSFTSGSNEQFF. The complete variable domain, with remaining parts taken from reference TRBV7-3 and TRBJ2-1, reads GAGVSQTPSNKVTEKGKYVELRCDPISGHTALYWYRQSLGQGPEFLIYFQGTGAADDSGLPNDRFFAVRPEGSVSTLKIQRTERGDSAVYLCASSFTSGSNEQFFGPGTRLTVL.

The CDR3 sequence: CASSADPPGNYGYTF. Here the CDR3 DNA reads TGTGCCAGCAGCGCCGACCCCCCGGGGAACTATGGCTACACCTTC. The V gene is TRBV2, the J gene TRBJ1-2; D unresolved. CDR1 is SNHLY and CDR2 is FYNNEI in the germline V gene. This CDR3 spans 15 amino acids. Trimming cost V 6 bases and J 2 bases, with 16 bases left between them. Supplemented by reference TRBV2 and TRBJ1-2, the full variable domain reads EPEVTQTPSHQVTQMGQEVILRCVPISNHLYFYWYRQILGQKVEFLVSFYNNEISEKSEIFDDQFSVERPDGSNFTLKIRSTKLEDSAMYFCASSADPPGNYGYTFGSGTRLTVV.

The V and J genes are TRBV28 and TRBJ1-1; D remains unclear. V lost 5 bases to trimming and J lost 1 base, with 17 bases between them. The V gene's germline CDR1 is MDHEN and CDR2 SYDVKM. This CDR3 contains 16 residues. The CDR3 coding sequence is TGTGCCAGCAGTCCACTTGAGGTTGCAGGGAACACTGAAGCTTTCTTT. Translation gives CASSPLEVAGNTEAFF.

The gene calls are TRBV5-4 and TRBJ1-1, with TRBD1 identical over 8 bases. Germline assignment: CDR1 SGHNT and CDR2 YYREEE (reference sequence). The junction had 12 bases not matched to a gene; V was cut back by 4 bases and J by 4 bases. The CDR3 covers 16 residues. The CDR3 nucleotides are TGTGCCAGCAGCCCAAGGGTAGGACAGGGTGGCACTGAAGCTTTCTTT. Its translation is CASSPRVGQGGTEAFF.

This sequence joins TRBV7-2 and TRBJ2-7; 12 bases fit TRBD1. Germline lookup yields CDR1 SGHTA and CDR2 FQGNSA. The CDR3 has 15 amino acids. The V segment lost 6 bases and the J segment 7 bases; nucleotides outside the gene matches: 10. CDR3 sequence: CASSLSGTGGGEQYF. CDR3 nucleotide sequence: TGTGCCAGCAGTCTCTCCGGGACAGGGGGCGGAGAGCAGTACTTC.